The 20 T cell receptor beta chains given below trace back to one sample, sequenced in a study of response to subunit inactivated influenza vaccine. One entry per CDR3 protein, called by TCRdb with MiXCR from the RT-PCR reads. This sample carries 490,000 or so distinct CDR3 sequences, around 8% of them seen once, and the ten largest clones take under 15%. The material sequenced was PBMCs from blood, taken around 2 years after vaccination. All receptors derive from a man in his fifties or sixties who received an inactivated influenza vaccine.

Only a few counts were recorded for this clonotype. The chain joins TRBV12-3 or TRBV12-4 to TRBJ2-5, with unresolved D. Trimming removed 6 bases from V and 0 bases from J, with 11 bases in between. CDR3 size: 14 residues. CDR3 amino acids: CASSSLEYQETQYF. The CDR3 coding sequence is TGTGCCAGCAGCTCCCTAGAGTACCAAGAGACCCAGTACTTC.

This clonotype occurred a few times. V usage is TRBV7-8 and J usage is TRBJ2-7; 9 positions match TRBD1. This CDR3 contains 12 residues. Per the germline V gene, CDR1 is SGHVS and CDR2 is FQNEAQ. V trimming: 5 bases; J trimming: 12 bases; junction bases outside the gene matches: 8. The CDR3 DNA reads TGTGCCAGCAGCCACGGACAGGGGATGTGGTACTTC. Protein product: CASSHGQGMWYF.

J is TRBJ1-6 and V is TRBV11-2; D uncertain. CDR3 length: 15 residues. The germline V and J ends were trimmed by 3 bases and 7 bases, with 13 bases remaining between them. Germline assignment: CDR1 SGHAT and CDR2 FQNNGV. The CDR3 sequence is CASSFAHRSNSPLHF. In DNA form, the CDR3 reads TGTGCCAGCAGCTTTGCACACCGGTCGAATTCACCCCTCCACTTT.

This clonotype was recorded many times. The chain uses TRBV12-3 or TRBV12-4 and TRBJ2-2; D remains unclear. The CDR3 sequence is 14 residues long. V was pared by 1 base and J by 7 bases, with 10 bases between. The CDR3 nucleotides are TGTGCCAGCAGTTTAGGACGGGTAAACGGGGAGCTGTTTTTT. Amino acids: CASSLGRVNGELFF.

Ten or more counts support this clonotype. The genes are TRBV6-5 and TRBJ2-3; 9 bases map to TRBD2. Germline-derived CDR1 and CDR2 are MNHEY and SVGAGI. With 0 bases clipped from V and 6 bases from J, the junction kept 7 bases outside the gene matches. The CDR3 runs 16 residues. The CDR3 here is CASSYSVAGAGDTQYF. Here the CDR3 DNA reads TGTGCCAGCAGTTACTCGGTAGCGGGAGCGGGGGATACGCAGTATTTT.

This clonotype has at least ten counts. The V call is TRBV29-1, the J call TRBJ2-2; 8 nucleotides match TRBD1. This CDR3 has 15 residues. Looked up from germline, CDR1 is SQVTM and CDR2 is ANQGSEA. Germline trimming cut 6 bases from V and 1 base from J; bases unmatched to any gene: 7. The CDR3 reads CSVRTGTGNTGELFF. The CDR3 bases are TGCAGCGTCCGGACCGGGACAGGGAACACCGGGGAGCTGTTTTTT.

This clonotype was counted between two and nine times. In DNA, the CDR3 is TGTGCCAGCAGAAGGATTAGCACAGATACGCAGTATTTT. Residues: CASRRISTDTQYF. The chain joins TRBV6-2 or TRBV6-3 to TRBJ2-3; the D is unclear. Looked up from germline, CDR1 is MNHEY and CDR2 is SVGEGT. Trimming shortened V by 6 bases and J by 0 bases, and 7 bases separated the two germline ends. CDR3 length: 13 residues.

Only a few counts were recorded for this clonotype. This chain links TRBV12-3 or TRBV12-4 with TRBJ2-2; no firm D call. This CDR3 is 12 amino acids long. V lost 3 bases and J 6 bases, leaving 5 bases between the germline ends. DNA of the CDR3: TGTGCCAGCAGTTTGCACGCCGGGGAGCTGTTTTTT. Translation: CASSLHAGELFF.

The CDR3, as DNA: TGCAGCGGGAAAATAATAAAGGAGACCCAGTACTTC. It encodes CSGKIIKETQYF. This rearrangement joins TRBV29-1 to TRBJ2-5; D remains unclear. Germline CDR1 SQVTM, CDR2 ANQGSEA. V gave up 7 bases and J gave up 5 bases, with 14 bases separating them. The CDR3 contains 12 residues.

The gene calls are TRBV25-1 and TRBJ1-2; tentatively, D is TRBD1 (5 bases). V lost 3 bases, J lost 5 bases, and 16 bases lay in between. CDR1 is MGHDK, CDR2 SYGVNS, per germline. CDR3 size: 15 residues. This chain's CDR3 is CASSDGGGGGYGYTF. As DNA, the CDR3 is TGTGCCAGCAGTGACGGAGGTGGGGGGGGTTATGGCTACACCTTC.

In this sample, this clonotype turned up many times. The gene calls are TRBV2 and TRBJ2-4, with D unclear. Germline lookup yields CDR1 SNHLY and CDR2 FYNNEI. V lost 5 bases to trimming and J lost 6 bases, with 8 bases between them. The length of the CDR3 is 12 residues. The CDR3 protein is CASSNNRNIQYF. The CDR3 coding sequence is TGTGCCAGCAGTAACAACAGAAACATTCAGTACTTC.

The rearrangement uses TRBV7-9 and TRBJ2-7; a possible D gene is TRBD2 (6 bases). The V end was cut by 5 bases, the J end by 6 bases, with 8 bases between. The CDR3 is 11 residues long. The germline V gene encodes CDR1 SEHNR and CDR2 FQNEAQ (reference sequence). The CDR3 coding sequence is TGTGCCAGCAGCGCGGGGATCGAGCAGTACTTC. This encodes CASSAGIEQYF. Full variable domain (rest looked up from reference TRBV7-9 and TRBJ2-7): DTGVSQNPRHKITKRGQNVTFRCDPISEHNRLYWYRQTLGQGPEFLTYFQNEAQLEKSRLLSDRFSAERPKGSFSTLEIQRTEQGDSAMYLCASSAGIEQYFGPGTRLTVT.

V gene TRBV4-3 combines with J gene TRBJ2-2, with D possibly matching TRBD1 (5 bases). The V end was cut by 0 bases, the J end by 1 base, with 6 bases between. Looked up from germline, CDR1 is LGHNA and CDR2 is YSLEER. The CDR3 totals 15 residues. CDR3 DNA sequence: TGCGCCAGCAGCCAAGAAACAGGGAACACCGGGGAGCTGTTTTTT. Translating gives CASSQETGNTGELFF.

This chain links TRBV9 with TRBJ1-1; no clear D gene. CDR1 and CDR2 from the germline V gene are SGDLS and YYNGEE. CDR3 length: 13 amino acids. Trimming left V 0 bases short and J 3 bases short, with 6 bases between. The CDR3 here is CASSVVVDTEAFF. DNA for the CDR3: TGTGCCAGCAGCGTAGTCGTGGACACTGAAGCTTTCTTT.

V is TRBV28 and J is TRBJ2-7, with unresolved D. The length of the CDR3 is 13 residues. Trimming cost V 3 bases and J 3 bases, with 9 bases left between them. Germline V CDR1 and CDR2: MDHEN, SYDVKM. CDR3 loop: CASSFMTNYEQYF. In DNA form, the CDR3 reads TGTGCCAGCAGTTTCATGACAAACTACGAGCAGTACTTC.

In this sample, this clonotype turned up many times. This chain joins TRBV5-5 and TRBJ1-2; possible D gene TRBD1, 6 bases. The CDR3 runs 14 residues. The V gene lost 4 bases and the J gene lost 8 bases, with 18 bases spanning the gap. Germline V gives CDR1 SGHKS, CDR2 YYEKEE (reference sequence). In nucleotides, the CDR3 is TGTGCCAGCAGCCTCAACAGGGTAATAAGCGGCTACACCTTC. Translation: CASSLNRVISGYTF.

V usage is TRBV6-1 and J usage is TRBJ2-7, with 8 bases aligning to TRBD1. The germline gives CDR1 MNHNS, CDR2 SASEGT. The trim removed 6 bases at V and 1 base at J, leaving 8 bases unmatched. CDR3 length: 15 residues. The CDR3 nucleotides read TGTGCCAGCAGCAGCCGGGACAGGCCTTCCTACGAGCAGTACTTC. It is translated as CASSSRDRPSYEQYF.

CDR3 in amino acids: CSARDLLGGVQANYGYTF. The CDR3, as DNA: TGCAGTGCTAGAGATCTTCTCGGGGGGGTTCAAGCTAACTATGGCTACACCTTC. The chain combines TRBV20-1 with TRBJ1-2; the D gene is possibly TRBD1 (5 bases). Germline CDR1 reads DFQATT; CDR2 reads SNEGSKA (reference sequence). The CDR3 is 18 residues long. V lost 0 bases and J 0 bases, leaving 20 bases between the germline ends.

The chain recombines TRBV10-3 with TRBJ2-7; D remains unclear. The CDR3 runs to 11 residues. Trimming removed 3 bases from V and 6 bases from J, with 6 bases in between. Germline lookup yields CDR1 ENHRY and CDR2 SYGVKD. The CDR3 sequence is CAISEKSEQYF. The DNA of the CDR3 is TGTGCCATCAGTGAAAAAAGCGAGCAGTACTTC.

This clonotype has at least ten counts. The J gene is TRBJ1-3, the V gene TRBV28, with TRBD1 as a possible D gene (6 bases). CDR1 and CDR2 from the germline V gene are MDHEN and SYDVKM. Deletions cut 8 bases from V and 0 bases from J, with 14 bases between. This CDR3 contains 15 residues. The CDR3 region is CASVLTGSSGNTIYF. The CDR3 DNA follows: TGTGCCAGCGTATTAACAGGGAGCTCTGGAAACACCATATATTTT. The full variable domain, in which reference TRBV28 and TRBJ1-3 provide the parts outside the CDR3, is DVKVTQSSRYLVKRTGEKVFLECVQDMDHENMFWYRQDPGLGLRLIYFSYDVKMKEKGDIPEGYSVSREKKERFSLILESASTNQTSMYLCASVLTGSSGNTIYFGEGSWLTVV.